This TCR beta chain was profiled in a study of OX40 agonist ivuxolimab in advanced cancers. With respect to the entire study: Ivuxolimab was a fully human IgG2 agonistic monoclonal antibody targeting the costimulatory receptor OX40 (CD134). Intravenous ivuxolimab was administered to patients every 2 weeks at six dose levels: 0.01, 0.1, 0.3, 1.5, 3 and 10 mg/kg. Of the 50 to 55 patients in dose escalation, 19 had hepatocellular carcinoma, some 15 had melanoma, 9 had renal cell carcinoma and 9 had head and neck cancer. A male proportion of nearly 85% and a mean age of approximately 55 years, ranging from 23 to 79, were recorded for the dose-escalation cohort. The paper describes the monotherapy dose-escalation part (N = 52 patients) of the phase I trial of ivuxolimab. Prior anti-PD-1, anti-PD-L1 or anti-CTLA-4 therapy was permitted, and checkpoint inhibitors had been received by more than 35% of dose-escalation patients. The point of sequencing TCRbeta in the periphery was to test whether ivuxolimab changed TCR sequence diversity and drove clonal T-cell expansion. Partial responses were achieved by three dose-escalation patients, of whom one had hepatocellular carcinoma and two had cutaneous melanoma.

For sequencing of the TCRbeta CDR3 region, genomic DNA was extracted from the sorted cells. The immunoSEQ Assay was used to sequence the TCRbeta CDR3 regions. The clones in this table, taken by TCRdb from immuneACCESS, are in-frame only. Not every clone is retained; where verified, under half of the shortfall comes from an unresolved V gene, and the cause of the rest is unknown. This sample has around 55,000 clones in its table, and about 90% of those were observed once. The ten largest account for roughly 12% of the sample. With regard to this clone: Its binding antigen is unknown. One base away there is no much larger clone; base qualities are not given.

CDR1 and CDR2 were assigned from the germline V gene (reference sequence) as PRHDT and FYEKMQ. Relative to germline, V is 1 base shorter and J is 2 bases shorter, with 5 bases between their ends. The CDR3, from cysteine to phenylalanine, totals 13 residues. The entry retains the CDR3 DNA only, 39 bases that are in frame from base 1. Overall study outcomes, separate from this receptor: In the 0.1-3.0 mg/kg groups, partial responders were among the patients with the lowest normalized peripheral clonal expansion, particularly in CD8+ T cells. At doses of 0.1 to 3.0 mg/kg, clonal expansion of both CD4+ and CD8+ blood T cells was observed from baseline to week 6. After ivuxolimab, CD8+ T cells had more expanded clones than CD4+ T cells on average. Low levels of normalized T-cell clonal expansion were also seen in some patients who did not respond. The antigen specificity of the peripheral T cells that underwent clonal expansion was not determined.

The trial excluded patients who had a history of autoimmune disease or who were on systemic immunosuppression. Peripheral blood for TCR sequencing was collected from all dose cohorts at baseline, on cycle 4 day 1, and on cycle 7 day 1. Samples came from an open-label, multicenter, first-in-human phase I dose-escalation trial of ivuxolimab. Adults with locally advanced or metastatic melanoma, renal cell carcinoma, hepatocellular carcinoma or head and neck squamous cell carcinoma were enrolled in the trial. CD4+ and CD8+ T cells were sorted separately from peripheral blood before TCR sequencing. Sequenced here: CD4+ or CD8+ T cells sorted from blood, sampled in a trial of the OX40 agonist ivuxolimab. Recombination connected TRBV13 to TRBJ1-1, with the D gene not clear enough to name. The receptor was isolated from an adult with an advanced solid tumor such as melanoma, head and neck, liver or kidney cancer. The DNA sequence follows: TGTGCCAGCAGCTTAGAAGACAACACTGAAGCTTTCTTT. Its protein is CASSLEDNTEAFF.